The rows below give T cell receptor beta chains drawn from one sample of a study of T cell changes during pregnancy in multiple sclerosis. Profiling relied on immunoSEQ multiplex PCR, and the TCRdb table lists in-frame clones only, not all of them. This table has tens of thousands of clones, about 90% appearing once. The sequencing here drew on peripheral blood, taken in the third trimester of pregnancy. The receptors here all came from a female donor in good health, enrolled as a control in a pregnancy study. Both conserved end residues are part of each CDR3. D genes are given only for firm matches. Not all rows give a size; the values are once, few, many and, for expanded clones, a class.

>TRBJ2-7|TRBV6-5|NA|NA
TGTGCCAGCAGTTACATGGGGCTATACGAGCAGTACTTC
CASSYMGLYEQYF
>TRBJ2-5|TRBV6-6|NA|NA
TGTGCCAGCAGTTACTCCCAGGGGCAAGAGACCCAGTACTTC
CASSYSQGQETQYF
>TRBJ1-5|TRBV7-9|NA|NA
TGTGCCAGCAGCTTAGATAGTCAGCCCCAGCATTTT
CASSLDSQPQHF
>TRBJ2-3|TRBV2|NA|TRBD1
TGTGCCAGCAGATCCGGGACAGTTACAGATACGCAGTATTTT
CASRSGTVTDTQYF
>TRBJ1-1|TRBV5-6|NA|TRBD1
TGTGCCAGCAGTTTCAGGGGGCGAGGAAACACTGAAGCTTTCTTT
CASSFRGRGNTEAFF
>TRBJ2-7|TRBV14|NA|NA
TGTGCCAGCAGCCATAGGCAGGGTGGCGAGCAGTACTTC
CASSHRQGGEQYF
>TRBJ1-5|TRBV18|NA|TRBD1
TGTGCCAGCTCGCAGACAGGGGGCGGCAATCAGCCCCAGCATTTT
CASSQTGGGNQPQHF
>TRBJ1-6|TRBV5-1|few|NA
TGCGCCAGCAGCTTGGACGTCCCCGGGAATTCACCCCTCCACTTT
CASSLDVPGNSPLHF
>TRBJ1-1|TRBV11-3|NA|NA
TGTGCCAGTCAACAGGGTTACACTGAAGCTTTCTTT
CASQQGYTEAFF
>TRBJ2-7|TRBV18|NA|NA
TGTGCCAGCTCACCACCAACGGGGTACGTCCACGAGCAGTACTTC
CASSPPTGYVHEQYF
>TRBJ1-2|TRBV6-5|NA|NA
TGTGCCAGCAAGAGTGTCACCCGCTATGGCTACACCTTC
CASKSVTRYGYTF
>TRBJ1-5|TRBV6-6|NA|NA
TGTGCCAGCAGTCCCTACCAGGGGAATCAGCCCCAGCATTTT
CASSPYQGNQPQHF
>TRBJ1-2|TRBV30|NA|NA
TGTGCCTGGAGCCATGGTACAGAGAATGTTCGGGGCTACACCTTC
CAWSHGTENVRGYTF
>TRBJ1-2|TRBV12-5|NA|NA
TGTGCTAGTGGTTTGGTACCAGACTATGGCTACACCTTC
CASGLVPDYGYTF
>TRBJ1-1|TRBV9|NA|NA
TGTGCCAGCAGCGTAGGATGGCAGATGAACACTGAAGCTTTCTTT
CASSVGWQMNTEAFF
>TRBJ1-3|TRBV4-1|NA|TRBD1
TGCGCCAGCAGCCCGGGACAGTTCTCTGGAAACACCATATATTTT
CASSPGQFSGNTIYF
>TRBJ1-1|TRBV30|once|TRBD1
TGTGCCTGGAAGGGACAGACCCATGAAGCTTTCTTT
CAWKGQTHEAFF
>TRBJ2-5|TRBV5-1|NA|TRBD2
TGCGCCAGCAGCTTAAGGACTAGCGGGGGAGAGACCCAGTACTTC
CASSLRTSGGETQYF
>TRBJ1-2|TRBV4-3|NA|TRBD1
TGCGCCAGCAGCCAAGATTTTCGTCAGGGGGACTATGGCTACACCTTC
CASSQDFRQGDYGYTF
>TRBJ1-2|TRBV7-2|NA|TRBD1
TGTGCCAGCAGCCCCCCGGACAGGGGCCACACCTTC
CASSPPDRGHTF
>TRBJ1-1|TRBV6-5|NA|TRBD1
TGTGCCAGCAGTTACTCGACAGGGTTTACTGAAGCTTTCTTT
CASSYSTGFTEAFF
>TRBJ2-1|TRBV10-1|NA|TRBD1
TGCGCCAGCAGTGAGTTAAGGACAGGGATCGATGAGCAGTTCTTC
CASSELRTGIDEQFF
>TRBJ1-1|TRBV19|NA|TRBD1
TGTGCCAGTAGTATTAGGACAGGGGGCGGGGGAGGCACTGAAGCTTTCTTT
CASSIRTGGGGGTEAFF
>TRBJ2-2|TRBV11-1|NA|TRBD2
TGTGCCAGCAGCGGGGGACTAGCGGGTAACACCGGGGAGCTGTTTTTT
CASSGGLAGNTGELFF
>TRBJ1-4|TRBV18|NA|NA
TGTGCCAGCTCACCGGACAGCCTATTTGCAACTAATGAAAAACTGTTTTTT
CASSPDSLFATNEKLFF
>TRBJ1-5|TRBV15|NA|NA
TGTGCCACCAGCGCCGGGGAGAAAGGGAGCAATCAGCCCCAGCATTTT
CATSAGEKGSNQPQHF
>TRBJ1-3|TRBV19|NA|NA
TGTGCCAGTAGTATATCCCAGGGATACTCTGGAAACACCATATATTTT
CASSISQGYSGNTIYF
>TRBJ2-2|TRBV11-2|NA|TRBD2
TGTGCCAGCAGCCTAACTAGCGGGCCCGGGGAGCTGTTTTTT
CASSLTSGPGELFF
>TRBJ2-2|TRBV4-1|NA|NA
TGCGCCAGCAGCCGGGGATTGGGGGCGGGGAACACCGGGGAGCTGTTTTTT
CASSRGLGAGNTGELFF
>TRBJ1-6|TRBV7-9|NA|NA
TGTGCCAGCAGCTTAAGGCAGGCGGGTTCACCCCTCCACTTT
CASSLRQAGSPLHF
>TRBJ2-7|TRBV25-1|NA|TRBD1
TGTGCCAGCAGTGACCGTTGGGCGGACAGGACCTACGAGCAGTACTTC
CASSDRWADRTYEQYF
>TRBJ1-2|TRBV29-1|NA|TRBD1
TGCAGCGTTGAACGGGACAGGGGTACAGGGGGCTACACCTTC
CSVERDRGTGGYTF
>TRBJ2-3|TRBV5-4|NA|NA
TGTGCCAGCAGCTTCAGACAGGTCAACACAGATACGCAGTATTTT
CASSFRQVNTDTQYF
>TRBJ1-4|TRBV28|once|NA
TGTGCCAGCAGTTTGGGAGGGGTTAATGAAAAACTGTTTTTT
CASSLGGVNEKLFF
>TRBJ1-1|TRBV27|NA|NA
TGTGCCAGCAGCCAAACCTTAGCGAACACTGAAGCTTTCTTT
CASSQTLANTEAFF
>TRBJ1-5|TRBV2|NA|NA
TGTGCCAGCCCCACAAGCGGCCAGCCCCAGCATTTT
CASPTSGQPQHF
>TRBJ1-2|TRBV6-1|NA|TRBD1
TGTGCCAGCCGGACAGGGTTTGGGGATTATGGCTACACCTTC
CASRTGFGDYGYTF
>TRBJ2-1|TRBV7-2|NA|NA
TGTGCCAGCCACGGGTACAATGAGCAGTTCTTC
CASHGYNEQFF
>TRBJ2-3|TRBV18|NA|TRBD2
TGTGCCAGCTCACCACCGGTCCGGGGGGGAAGCACAGATACGCAGTATTTT
CASSPPVRGGSTDTQYF
>TRBJ2-7|TRBV29-1|NA|TRBD2
TGCAGCGCTTCTGGGACTAGCGGAACCTACGAGCAGTACTTC
CSASGTSGTYEQYF
>TRBJ2-1|TRBV5-1|NA|NA
TGCGCCAGCAGCTTGGTGGGGAGCAATGAGCAGTTCTTC
CASSLVGSNEQFF
>TRBJ1-4|TRBV5-4|once|TRBD1
TGTGCCAGCAGCTTAGGACAGGACCGTAATGAAAAACTGTTTTTT
CASSLGQDRNEKLFF